The 9 T cell receptor beta chains below all came from one sample that was sequenced in a study of patients and donors after allogeneic stem cell transplantation. Each CDR3 protein is one row after TCRdb ran MiXCR on the RT-PCR reads. The data hold approximately 200,000 distinct CDR3 sequences, with around two fifths observed a single time. The sample was blood, either unsorted or a sorted T cell fraction (not recorded which). The receptors derive from a human donor who was either an allogeneic HSCT recipient or a stem cell or donor lymphocyte infusion donor (not recorded which). It is not recorded whose cells these are; they may come from a transplant donor.

This chain connects TRBV9 to TRBJ1-4; D is unclear. V was shortened by 3 bases and J by 8 bases, with 17 bases between the two germline ends. Germline V gene data show CDR1 as SGDLS and CDR2 as YYNGEE. The CDR3 has 15 amino acids. CDR3 in DNA: TGTGCCAGCAGCGCCGACCTAGGAATCGGAGAAAAACTGTTTTTT. Its protein is CASSADLGIGEKLFF.

This clonotype was detected many times. The genes are TRBV20-1 and TRBJ1-1, with D possibly matching TRBD1 (6 bases). V was pared by 1 base and J by 0 bases, with 12 bases between. There are 15 residues in the CDR3. Germline V gene lookup returns CDR1 DFQATT and CDR2 SNEGSKA (reference sequence). The DNA for the CDR3 is TGCAGTGCTAGAGCTACGGACAGCCTGAACACTGAAGCTTTCTTT. Translation gives CSARATDSLNTEAFF.

The genes are TRBV5-1 and TRBJ2-3; 10 bases map to TRBD2. The CDR3 covers 17 residues. The germline V gene has CDR1 SGHRS and CDR2 YFSETQ. Losses at the gene ends were 5 bases for V and 1 base for J; bases not matched to a gene: 10. The CDR3 reads CASRRRSGGDRTDTQYF. Here the CDR3 DNA reads TGCGCCAGCAGGCGGAGGAGCGGGGGGGACCGCACAGATACGCAGTATTTT.

The rearrangement links TRBV25-1 to TRBJ2-5, with 7 bases lining up with TRBD2. CDR1 MGHDK and CDR2 SYGVNS come from the germline V gene. Trimming at V came to 4 bases and at J to 2 bases, leaving 4 bases not matched to a gene. The CDR3 loop spans 14 amino acids. The CDR3 sequence: CASSVGGYQETQYF. CDR3 coding DNA: TGTGCCAGCAGTGTGGGGGGGTATCAAGAGACCCAGTACTTC.

Only a few counts were recorded for this clonotype. The rearrangement uses TRBV12-3 or TRBV12-4 and TRBJ2-7, with D unresolved. V lost 5 bases to trimming and J lost 2 bases, with 7 bases between them. The CDR3 is 12 residues long. The CDR3 sequence is CASSPGPYEQYF. Written as DNA, the CDR3 is TGTGCCAGCAGTCCCGGTCCCTACGAGCAGTACTTC.

This clonotype was seen more than once but under ten times. The CDR3 here is CATSAGAYSNQPQHF. DNA of the CDR3: TGTGCCACCAGCGCAGGGGCCTATAGCAATCAGCCCCAGCATTTT. The V and J genes are TRBV15 and TRBJ1-5; tentative D call: TRBD1 (6 bases). CDR3 length: 15 residues. V was pared by 5 bases and J by 0 bases, with 11 bases between. Per germline, CDR1 LNHNV and CDR2 YYDKDF (reference sequence).

V usage is TRBV5-1 and J usage is TRBJ1-1; D remains unclear. Trimming removed 4 bases at V and 1 base at J, with 14 bases between. The CDR3 runs to 15 residues. Germline CDR1 reads SGHRS; CDR2 reads YFSETQ. CDR3: CASSPGLIGNTEAFF. In DNA form, the CDR3 reads TGCGCCAGCAGCCCTGGGCTAATAGGGAACACTGAAGCTTTCTTT.

This clonotype was observed a single time. This sequence joins TRBV28 and TRBJ2-7, with D perhaps matching TRBD1 (6 bases). Germline V CDR1 and CDR2: MDHEN, SYDVKM. With 2 bases removed from V and 5 bases from J, the gap between germline ends came to 10 bases. The CDR3 is 13 residues long. The chain's CDR3 is CASSLQGTHEQYF. CDR3 sequence (DNA): TGTGCCAGCAGTTTACAGGGGACCCACGAGCAGTACTTC.

This chain connects TRBV24-1 to TRBJ1-4; a weak D match, TRBD1 (5 bases). Trimming took 6 bases from V and 0 from J, leaving 13 bases between them. From germline, CDR1 is KGHDR and CDR2 SFDVKD. The length of the CDR3 is 16 residues. The CDR3 is CATSPGMGATNEKLFF. The CDR3 nucleotides read TGTGCCACCAGTCCAGGGATGGGGGCAACTAATGAAAAACTGTTTTTT.